A selection of T cell receptor beta chains follows, all from one sample in a study of shared clonotypes between healthy human individuals. Libraries were prepared by immunoSEQ multiplex PCR; TCRdb keeps only in-frame clonotypes and omits some of them. The profile covers about 110,000 clones, with around 68% appearing a single time and approximately 25% taken by the ten largest. The sequenced sample was memory CD8+ T cells sorted from blood. These receptors all come from a woman aged 30 to 39 in good health. Each CDR3 is given with its conserved first and last residue. D genes are given only for firm matches. Some rows mark clone size as missing; the rest say once, few, many or name a class of expanded clone.

clone_size: few; d_call: TRBD1; cdr3_length: 15; v_call: TRBV2; j_call: TRBJ1-5; cdr3_nt: TGTGCCAGCAGTTGGGGACAGGCGGACAATCAGCCCCAGCATTTT; cdr3_aa: CASSWGQADNQPQHF
clone_size: medium-sized; d_call: TRBD1; cdr3_length: 15; v_call: TRBV19; j_call: TRBJ1-5; cdr3_nt: TGTGCCAGTAGTGTCTGGGACAGTAGCAATCAGCCCCAGCATTTT; cdr3_aa: CASSVWDSSNQPQHF
clone_size: -; d_call: -; cdr3_length: 13; v_call: TRBV7-8; j_call: TRBJ2-1; cdr3_nt: TGTGCCAGCAGCCGCATCCTTGGTCGTGGGGTGTTCTTC; cdr3_aa: CASSRILGRGVFF
clone_size: -; d_call: -; cdr3_length: 13; v_call: TRBV29-1; j_call: TRBJ2-7; cdr3_nt: TGCAGCGTTGAAGATCAGTGGGTGGGGGAGCAGTACTTC; cdr3_aa: CSVEDQWVGEQYF
clone_size: few; d_call: -; cdr3_length: 13; v_call: TRBV29-1; j_call: TRBJ2-7; cdr3_nt: TGCAGCGTTGAGAGGGCCGAGACGGACGAGCAGTACTTC; cdr3_aa: CSVERAETDEQYF
clone_size: -; d_call: TRBD1; cdr3_length: 15; v_call: TRBV7-2; j_call: TRBJ2-7; cdr3_nt: TGTGCCAGCAGCCTAGGACAGGGTCGCTTCTACGAGCAGTACTTC; cdr3_aa: CASSLGQGRFYEQYF
clone_size: -; d_call: -; cdr3_length: 17; v_call: TRBV4-1; j_call: TRBJ2-3; cdr3_nt: TGCGCCAGCAGCCAAGATGTGGCGGCGGAGAGCACAGATACGCAGTATTTT; cdr3_aa: CASSQDVAAESTDTQYF
clone_size: once; d_call: -; cdr3_length: 12; v_call: TRBV30; j_call: TRBJ1-2; cdr3_nt: TGTGCCTGGGCACAGGGCAACTATGGCTACACCTTC; cdr3_aa: CAWAQGNYGYTF
clone_size: -; d_call: TRBD1; cdr3_length: 14; v_call: TRBV29-1; j_call: TRBJ2-1; cdr3_nt: TGCAGCGTTGTTATACAGGGGGTGGGCAATGAGCAGTTCTTC; cdr3_aa: CSVVIQGVGNEQFF
clone_size: many; d_call: -; cdr3_length: 14; v_call: TRBV19; j_call: TRBJ1-3; cdr3_nt: TGTGCCAGTAGTATACGGATCTCTGGAAACACCATATATTTT; cdr3_aa: CASSIRISGNTIYF
clone_size: once; d_call: -; cdr3_length: 17; v_call: TRBV5-1; j_call: TRBJ2-1; cdr3_nt: TGCGCCAGCAGCTTGGAGGCCGTCACAGGGTTTTACAATGAGCAGTTCTTC; cdr3_aa: CASSLEAVTGFYNEQFF
clone_size: -; d_call: -; cdr3_length: 14; v_call: TRBV29-1; j_call: TRBJ1-1; cdr3_nt: TGCAGCGTCGATGGCTTCAAGATGAACACTGAAGCTTTCTTT; cdr3_aa: CSVDGFKMNTEAFF
clone_size: few; d_call: -; cdr3_length: 15; v_call: TRBV5-1; j_call: TRBJ1-1; cdr3_nt: TGCGCCAGCAGTTTGGGAGGGGTTCTGAACACTGAAGCTTTCTTT; cdr3_aa: CASSLGGVLNTEAFF
clone_size: once; d_call: -; cdr3_length: 11; v_call: TRBV28; j_call: TRBJ1-2; cdr3_nt: TGTGCCAGCGGCGTGAACTATGGCTACACCTTC; cdr3_aa: CASGVNYGYTF
clone_size: -; d_call: -; cdr3_length: 14; v_call: TRBV6-4; j_call: TRBJ2-2; cdr3_nt: TGTGCCAGCAGTGCCGGACAAGACACCGGGGAGCTGTTTTTT; cdr3_aa: CASSAGQDTGELFF
clone_size: -; d_call: TRBD1; cdr3_length: 19; v_call: TRBV27; j_call: TRBJ2-1; cdr3_nt: TGTGCCAGCAGTTTCTCCGGGACAGGGAGTTTCCGCTCCTACAATGAGCAGTTCTTC; cdr3_aa: CASSFSGTGSFRSYNEQFF
clone_size: -; d_call: -; cdr3_length: 12; v_call: TRBV2; j_call: TRBJ2-1; cdr3_nt: TGTGCCAGCAAGGGCAGGGGCAATGAGCAGTTCTTC; cdr3_aa: CASKGRGNEQFF
clone_size: many; d_call: TRBD2; cdr3_length: 18; v_call: TRBV6-4; j_call: TRBJ2-2; cdr3_nt: TGTGCCAGCAGTGACTTTGGGCTGGCGGGAGAGAACACCGGGGAGCTGTTTTTT; cdr3_aa: CASSDFGLAGENTGELFF
clone_size: -; d_call: -; cdr3_length: 15; v_call: TRBV19; j_call: TRBJ2-7; cdr3_nt: TGTGCCAGTAGTATTAGAGAAAACAGGCCCTACGAGCAGTACTTC; cdr3_aa: CASSIRENRPYEQYF
clone_size: -; d_call: -; cdr3_length: 11; v_call: TRBV20-1; j_call: TRBJ2-7; cdr3_nt: TGCAGTGCAGCTATCCGTTACGAGCAGTACTTC; cdr3_aa: CSAAIRYEQYF
clone_size: -; d_call: TRBD2; cdr3_length: 18; v_call: TRBV29-1; j_call: TRBJ2-1; cdr3_nt: TGCAGCGTTGTCGGGCTAGCGGGAGGGCAATCCATCCACAATGAGCAGTTCTTC; cdr3_aa: CSVVGLAGGQSIHNEQFF
clone_size: -; d_call: TRBD1; cdr3_length: 15; v_call: TRBV27; j_call: TRBJ1-5; cdr3_nt: TGTGCCAGCAGTTTAGTGACAGGGAGCAATCAGCCCCAGCATTTT; cdr3_aa: CASSLVTGSNQPQHF
clone_size: -; d_call: TRBD1; cdr3_length: 14; v_call: TRBV29-1; j_call: TRBJ2-2; cdr3_nt: TGCAGCGCTAAAGGACAGGGCCATTCCGGGGAGCTGTTTTTT; cdr3_aa: CSAKGQGHSGELFF
clone_size: -; d_call: TRBD1; cdr3_length: 13; v_call: TRBV5-1; j_call: TRBJ1-2; cdr3_nt: TGCGCCAGCAGCTTACAGGGGTTGGAGGGCTACACCTTC; cdr3_aa: CASSLQGLEGYTF
clone_size: many; d_call: TRBD1; cdr3_length: 15; v_call: TRBV25-1; j_call: TRBJ1-5; cdr3_nt: TGTGCCAGCAGTGGCGGGACAGGGGGCAATCAGCCCCAGCATTTT; cdr3_aa: CASSGGTGGNQPQHF
clone_size: few; d_call: TRBD2; cdr3_length: 16; v_call: TRBV6-5; j_call: TRBJ2-2; cdr3_nt: TGTGCCAGCAGTTACTTGCTAGCGGGAAACACCGGGGAGCTGTTTTTT; cdr3_aa: CASSYLLAGNTGELFF
clone_size: many; d_call: -; cdr3_length: 11; v_call: TRBV2; j_call: TRBJ2-7; cdr3_nt: TGTGCCAGCAAATTTGTCAACGAGCAGTACTTC; cdr3_aa: CASKFVNEQYF
clone_size: -; d_call: -; cdr3_length: 12; v_call: TRBV10-3; j_call: TRBJ2-7; cdr3_nt: TGTGCCATCAGTGAGGCAAGCCACGAGCAGTACTTC; cdr3_aa: CAISEASHEQYF
clone_size: many; d_call: TRBD2; cdr3_length: 17; v_call: TRBV10-3; j_call: TRBJ2-1; cdr3_nt: TGTGCCATCAGTGAGTCGACGGCTAGCGGAGATTACAATGAGCAGTTCTTC; cdr3_aa: CAISESTASGDYNEQFF
clone_size: -; d_call: -; cdr3_length: 12; v_call: TRBV6-1; j_call: TRBJ2-7; cdr3_nt: TGTGCCAGCATCGCTAGGGGGGTCGAGCAGTACTTC; cdr3_aa: CASIARGVEQYF
clone_size: -; d_call: TRBD2; cdr3_length: 13; v_call: TRBV27; j_call: TRBJ2-1; cdr3_nt: TGTGCCAGCAGTACTAGCGGGAGAAATGAGCAGTTCTTC; cdr3_aa: CASSTSGRNEQFF
clone_size: -; d_call: -; cdr3_length: 15; v_call: TRBV28; j_call: TRBJ1-4; cdr3_nt: TGTGCCAGCAGTTTTGACAGCGCAACTAATGAAAAACTGTTTTTT; cdr3_aa: CASSFDSATNEKLFF
clone_size: -; d_call: TRBD2; cdr3_length: 12; v_call: TRBV25-1; j_call: TRBJ2-7; cdr3_nt: TGTGCCTGCACTAGCGGGAGTGGCGAGCAGTACTTC; cdr3_aa: CACTSGSGEQYF
clone_size: -; d_call: -; cdr3_length: 13; v_call: TRBV6-6; j_call: TRBJ1-5; cdr3_nt: TGTGCCAGCAGTGCAGGGGATGCTCAGCCCCAGCATTTT; cdr3_aa: CASSAGDAQPQHF
clone_size: once; d_call: TRBD2; cdr3_length: 16; v_call: TRBV27; j_call: TRBJ2-7; cdr3_nt: TGTGCCAGCAGTATCACCCCGGGCGGGAGGCCGAGCGAGCAGTACTTC; cdr3_aa: CASSITPGGRPSEQYF
clone_size: -; d_call: TRBD2; cdr3_length: 18; v_call: TRBV10-2; j_call: TRBJ2-7; cdr3_nt: TGCGCCAGCGGGAGACCGGGACTACACGTCGGGAGGTCCCACGAGCAGTACTTC; cdr3_aa: CASGRPGLHVGRSHEQYF
clone_size: -; d_call: -; cdr3_length: 14; v_call: TRBV5-6; j_call: TRBJ2-1; cdr3_nt: TGTGCCAGCAGCTTTAACCTACAGGAGTGGGGGCAGTTCTTC; cdr3_aa: CASSFNLQEWGQFF
clone_size: -; d_call: -; cdr3_length: 17; v_call: TRBV28; j_call: TRBJ1-5; cdr3_nt: TGTGCCAGCAGTTTATGGGCCCCGACGAGGGGGAGTCAGCCCCAGCATTTT; cdr3_aa: CASSLWAPTRGSQPQHF
clone_size: -; d_call: TRBD1; cdr3_length: 16; v_call: TRBV4-1; j_call: TRBJ1-2; cdr3_nt: TGCGCCAGCAGCCAAGATTTGGGACAGCAGTTTGTTGGCTACACCTTC; cdr3_aa: CASSQDLGQQFVGYTF
clone_size: -; d_call: -; cdr3_length: 14; v_call: TRBV11-2; j_call: TRBJ2-7; cdr3_nt: TGTGCCAGCAGTAATTTCGGGACGAACTACGAGCAGTACTTC; cdr3_aa: CASSNFGTNYEQYF
clone_size: few; d_call: -; cdr3_length: 14; v_call: TRBV7-6; j_call: TRBJ2-5; cdr3_nt: TGTGCCAGCAGCTCCAGAAGCGGCCTGGAGACCCAGTACTTC; cdr3_aa: CASSSRSGLETQYF
clone_size: -; d_call: -; cdr3_length: 13; v_call: TRBV5-1; j_call: TRBJ1-5; cdr3_nt: TGCGCCAGCAGCAGAACAGGGTCTCAGCCCCAGCATTTT; cdr3_aa: CASSRTGSQPQHF
clone_size: -; d_call: -; cdr3_length: 16; v_call: TRBV6-5; j_call: TRBJ2-2; cdr3_nt: TGTGCCAGCAGTTACTACACGACAGCGAACACCGGGGAGCTGTTTTTT; cdr3_aa: CASSYYTTANTGELFF